This T cell receptor (beta chain) appears in the sequencing data of a study of blood T cells in healthy people across ages. V dropped 2 bases and J dropped 2 bases, with 12 bases sitting between them. The CDR3 length is 14 residues. CDR1 is DFQATT and CDR2 is SNEGSKA in the germline V gene (reference sequence). Together with a sample-barcoded 5' primer, a J-beta primer mix was included in a second PCR lasting roughly 6 to 12 cycles. All cDNA molecules were each tagged by a template-switch adaptor with 12 random nucleotides. TCRdb recomputed calls from the 5' RACE reads with MiXCR, one row per CDR3 protein. The data show 380,000 or so distinct CDR3 sequences, with roughly half seen just once and under 60% held by the top ten.

This chain joins TRBV20-1 and TRBJ1-2; a possible D gene is TRBD1 (6 bases). Sequenced: blood. This receptor was obtained from a man in his 60s in good health. As DNA, the CDR3 is TGCAGTGCTAGACAACACCAGGGGAACTATGGCTACACCTTC. Translation gives CSARQHQGNYGYTF.